The T cell receptor beta chain described here comes from a study of shared clonotypes between healthy human individuals. Study information: There were three CD4 naive, three CD4 memory, two CD8 naive and one CD8 memory plates per donor.

V lost 6 bases to trimming and J lost 5 bases, with 10 bases between them. Looked up from germline, CDR1 is SNHLY and CDR2 is FYNNEI. The CDR3 runs 13 residues. This clone has just a few counts. Libraries were prepared by immunoSEQ multiplex PCR; TCRdb keeps only in-frame clonotypes and omits some of them. The sample holds 1.6 million or so clones; around 97% are singletons and the top ten take about 1.2%. The origin of this receptor is a man aged 25 to 45 in good health. The rearrangement uses TRBV2 and TRBJ1-4; D is uncertain. The sample taken for sequencing was naive CD4+ T cells sorted from blood. Specified subset: CD45RA+ positively selected. The CDR3 loop is CASSGPPNEKLFF. CDR3 coding DNA: TGTGCCAGCAGCGGCCCTCCAAATGAAAAACTGTTTTTT.